The entry below describes one TCR beta chain. Its specificity is unknown. This record comes from a study of T cells in localized non-small cell lung cancer. This CDR3 has 14 amino acids. The germline V and J ends were trimmed by 0 bases and 1 base, with 7 bases remaining between them. The V gene's germline CDR1 is MNHEY and CDR2 SVGAGI. The assay was immunoSEQ multiplex PCR, and TCRdb's table has in-frame clones only and misses some. The data contain approximately 31,000 clones, around 90% of them singletons. General study points: For the top 100 tumor clones, a median roughly 56 also appeared in adjacent lung. The highest T cell clonality was in uninvolved adjacent lung, above tumor.

The chain joins TRBV6-5 to TRBJ2-7, with no clear D. This clonotype was obtained from a man aged 35 to 70 with stage III lung adenocarcinoma. The sequencing here drew on peripheral blood mononuclear cells, taken before any cancer treatment. Here the CDR3 reads CASSYSKSSYEQYF. The CDR3 bases are TGTGCCAGCAGTTACTCGAAATCGTCCTACGAGCAGTACTTC.